This is a list of T cell receptor beta chains from one sample in a study of blood T cell repertoires in COVID-19. Assay used: immunoSEQ multiplex PCR; TCRdb lists only in-frame clones, some missing. The table includes roughly 53,000 clones, 87% detected once. Sample: peripheral blood. These receptors were taken from a woman older than 75 with COVID-19, enrolled during active disease. Both conserved end residues are part of each CDR3. Fields, in order: J gene, clone size, D gene, V gene, CDR3 DNA, CDR3 protein. D genes are given only for firm matches. Some rows mark clone size as missing; the rest say once, few, many or name a class of expanded clone.

J gene: TRBJ2-6; clone size: NA; D gene: NA; V gene: TRBV19; CDR3 DNA: TGTGCCAGTAGCCGACAGAGCTCTGGGGCCAACGTCCTGACTTTC; CDR3 protein: CASSRQSSGANVLTF
J gene: TRBJ1-2; clone size: NA; D gene: NA; V gene: TRBV11-3; CDR3 DNA: TGTGCCAGCAGCTTAGCTTCCAGGGTGTGTGGCTACACCTTC; CDR3 protein: CASSLASRVCGYTF
J gene: TRBJ1-1; clone size: NA; D gene: NA; V gene: TRBV5-4; CDR3 DNA: TGTGCCAGCAGCTCCCGGGGAGCCATGAACACTGAAGCTTTCTTT; CDR3 protein: CASSSRGAMNTEAFF
J gene: TRBJ2-5; clone size: NA; D gene: NA; V gene: TRBV6-1; CDR3 DNA: TGTGCCAGCAGTGACCCTTTGGAGACCCAGTACTTC; CDR3 protein: CASSDPLETQYF
J gene: TRBJ2-3; clone size: NA; D gene: TRBD2; V gene: TRBV4-1; CDR3 DNA: TGCGCCAGCAGCCAAGATGGGACTAGCGGGGGGGCAGATACGCAGTATTTT; CDR3 protein: CASSQDGTSGGADTQYF
J gene: TRBJ1-1; clone size: NA; D gene: NA; V gene: TRBV5-1; CDR3 DNA: TGCGCCAGCAGCTATGGGCCACCTGAAGCTTTCTTT; CDR3 protein: CASSYGPPEAFF
J gene: TRBJ1-2; clone size: NA; D gene: TRBD1; V gene: TRBV7-9; CDR3 DNA: TGTGCCAGCAGCTTGGCAGGGGGCGGGAACTATGGCTACACCTTC; CDR3 protein: CASSLAGGGNYGYTF
J gene: TRBJ2-2; clone size: few; D gene: NA; V gene: TRBV11-3; CDR3 DNA: TGTGCCAGCAGCTTAGACGCCAGCACCGGGGAGCTGTTTTTT; CDR3 protein: CASSLDASTGELFF
J gene: TRBJ1-5; clone size: NA; D gene: TRBD1; V gene: TRBV7-8; CDR3 DNA: TGTGCCAGCAGCCCAGGGGGCAGGCAGCCCCAGCATTTT; CDR3 protein: CASSPGGRQPQHF
J gene: TRBJ2-3; clone size: NA; D gene: NA; V gene: TRBV18; CDR3 DNA: TGTGCCAGCTCACCACTAGGGAGTAGCACAGATACGCAGTATTTT; CDR3 protein: CASSPLGSSTDTQYF
J gene: TRBJ1-2; clone size: NA; D gene: TRBD1; V gene: TRBV9; CDR3 DNA: TGTGCCAGCAGCGTAAGGGCCGGGACAGGGGGCTATGGCTACACCTTC; CDR3 protein: CASSVRAGTGGYGYTF
J gene: TRBJ2-7; clone size: once; D gene: NA; V gene: TRBV7-7; CDR3 DNA: TGTGCTAGCAGCTTAGTGGCAGACCCGGCTGGAGACGAGCAGTACTTC; CDR3 protein: CASSLVADPAGDEQYF
J gene: TRBJ2-7; clone size: NA; D gene: TRBD2; V gene: TRBV5-6; CDR3 DNA: TGTGCCAGCAGCTCCCCGGGGGGGGGCGGGAGCTCCTACGAGCAGTACTTC; CDR3 protein: CASSSPGGGGSSYEQYF
J gene: TRBJ1-2; clone size: NA; D gene: TRBD1; V gene: TRBV10-3; CDR3 DNA: TGTGCCATCAGTGCGGGACAGGGGGACTATGGCTACACCTTC; CDR3 protein: CAISAGQGDYGYTF
J gene: TRBJ1-3; clone size: NA; D gene: TRBD1; V gene: TRBV9; CDR3 DNA: TGTGCCAGCAGCCCAAGACAGGGGGTCTCTGGAAACACCATATATTTT; CDR3 protein: CASSPRQGVSGNTIYF
J gene: TRBJ1-2; clone size: NA; D gene: TRBD1; V gene: TRBV7-9; CDR3 DNA: TGTGCCAGCAGCTTAGCACAGGGGGCATGGGAAGGCTACACCTTC; CDR3 protein: CASSLAQGAWEGYTF
J gene: TRBJ1-2; clone size: medium-sized; D gene: TRBD1; V gene: TRBV28; CDR3 DNA: TGTGCCAGCAGTCCACGGCGGACAGGGGGCACCTATGGCTACACCTTC; CDR3 protein: CASSPRRTGGTYGYTF
J gene: TRBJ1-2; clone size: NA; D gene: NA; V gene: TRBV6-5; CDR3 DNA: TGTGCCAGCCGGGGAGGGACTATCTATGGCTACACCTTC; CDR3 protein: CASRGGTIYGYTF
J gene: TRBJ2-5; clone size: once; D gene: TRBD1; V gene: TRBV4-1; CDR3 DNA: TGCGCCAGCAGCCCACCCCCCGGGACAGGGGGCTGGGAGACCCAGTACTTC; CDR3 protein: CASSPPPGTGGWETQYF
J gene: TRBJ1-5; clone size: few; D gene: TRBD1; V gene: TRBV2; CDR3 DNA: TGTGCCAGCTCCTCGGTCACAGGGGATCAGCCCCAGCATTTT; CDR3 protein: CASSSVTGDQPQHF
J gene: TRBJ2-7; clone size: NA; D gene: TRBD2; V gene: TRBV5-1; CDR3 DNA: TGCGCCAGCAGCTTGGCGACTTCCCGACTAGCGGGCGTCCTCTACGAGCAGTACTTC; CDR3 protein: CASSLATSRLAGVLYEQYF
J gene: TRBJ1-1; clone size: few; D gene: NA; V gene: TRBV6-5; CDR3 DNA: TGTGCCAGCAGCAACAGGGTCACTGAAGCTTTCTTT; CDR3 protein: CASSNRVTEAFF
J gene: TRBJ2-4; clone size: NA; D gene: NA; V gene: TRBV21-1; CDR3 DNA: TGTGCCAGCAGCAAACGGGAAAGGGCGTCGGCCAAAAACATTCAGTACTTC; CDR3 protein: CASSKRERASAKNIQYF
J gene: TRBJ2-2; clone size: NA; D gene: TRBD1; V gene: TRBV4-1; CDR3 DNA: TGCGCCAGCAGCCAAGGACAGGGAGCGAACACCGGGGAGCTGTTTTTT; CDR3 protein: CASSQGQGANTGELFF
J gene: TRBJ1-4; clone size: NA; D gene: NA; V gene: TRBV18; CDR3 DNA: TGTGCCAGCTCAGGGCTCGAGCTCGGGGGAGAAAAACTGTTTTTT; CDR3 protein: CASSGLELGGEKLFF
J gene: TRBJ2-7; clone size: NA; D gene: NA; V gene: TRBV19; CDR3 DNA: TGTGCCAGTAGTATTCGCGGGGAGAGTGGCGAGCAGTACTTC; CDR3 protein: CASSIRGESGEQYF
J gene: TRBJ1-4; clone size: NA; D gene: NA; V gene: TRBV2; CDR3 DNA: TGTGCCAGCACCGCGGGAAACAGGTCGAAAAAACTGTTTTTT; CDR3 protein: CASTAGNRSKKLFF
J gene: TRBJ2-3; clone size: NA; D gene: TRBD2; V gene: TRBV18; CDR3 DNA: TGTGCCAGCTCACCCCAGAGCGGGGGGAGCACAGATACGCAGTATTTT; CDR3 protein: CASSPQSGGSTDTQYF
J gene: TRBJ2-2; clone size: NA; D gene: TRBD1; V gene: TRBV5-1; CDR3 DNA: TGCGCCAGCAGTTTACAGGGGGAGAACACCGGGGAGCTGTTTTTT; CDR3 protein: CASSLQGENTGELFF
J gene: TRBJ1-6; clone size: NA; D gene: TRBD1; V gene: TRBV5-1; CDR3 DNA: TGCGCCAGCAGCTTGGATGGACAGGGCAACTCACCCCTCCACTTT; CDR3 protein: CASSLDGQGNSPLHF
J gene: TRBJ2-3; clone size: NA; D gene: NA; V gene: TRBV11-3; CDR3 DNA: TGTGCCAGCAGCCGGAGGGGCGGGGCTACTAGCACAGATACGCAGTATTTT; CDR3 protein: CASSRRGGATSTDTQYF
J gene: TRBJ1-1; clone size: NA; D gene: NA; V gene: TRBV5-1; CDR3 DNA: TGCGCCAGCAGCCACGGAGCCTCTATGGGCACTGAAGCTTTCTTT; CDR3 protein: CASSHGASMGTEAFF
J gene: TRBJ1-4; clone size: NA; D gene: NA; V gene: TRBV7-8; CDR3 DNA: TGTGCCAGCAGGAACAACGCGGGATCAACTAATGAAAAACTGTTTTTT; CDR3 protein: CASRNNAGSTNEKLFF
J gene: TRBJ2-2; clone size: NA; D gene: TRBD2; V gene: TRBV3-1/TRBV3-2; CDR3 DNA: TGTGCCAGCAGCCAATACGGGACTAGCGGGGGGAAGAACACCGGGGAGCTGTTTTTT; CDR3 protein: CASSQYGTSGGKNTGELFF
J gene: TRBJ1-6; clone size: NA; D gene: TRBD1; V gene: TRBV2; CDR3 DNA: TGTGCCAGCAGCCGGACAGGGGGCAATTCACCCCTCCACTTT; CDR3 protein: CASSRTGGNSPLHF
J gene: TRBJ1-1; clone size: NA; D gene: NA; V gene: TRBV6-5; CDR3 DNA: TGTGCCAGCAGTAGATACAGGATGAACACTGAAGCTTTCTTT; CDR3 protein: CASSRYRMNTEAFF
J gene: TRBJ2-1; clone size: NA; D gene: TRBD2; V gene: TRBV6-2/TRBV6-3; CDR3 DNA: TGTGCCAGCAGTTACCCCCCTACGACGGCGGGAGGGCCGGGGAATGAGCAGTTCTTC; CDR3 protein: CASSYPPTTAGGPGNEQFF
J gene: TRBJ2-1; clone size: NA; D gene: TRBD2; V gene: TRBV4-1; CDR3 DNA: TGCGCCAGCAGCCAGGACCCGGGACTAGCGGGACCCAATGAGCAGTTCTTC; CDR3 protein: CASSQDPGLAGPNEQFF
J gene: TRBJ2-1; clone size: few; D gene: NA; V gene: TRBV25-1; CDR3 DNA: TGTGCCTCCGAGCGGAGCTCCTACAATGAGCAGTTCTTC; CDR3 protein: CASERSSYNEQFF
J gene: TRBJ2-7; clone size: few; D gene: NA; V gene: TRBV14; CDR3 DNA: TGTGCCAGCAGGGCCACCGGGACCTACGAGCAGTACTTC; CDR3 protein: CASRATGTYEQYF
J gene: TRBJ1-6; clone size: few; D gene: TRBD1; V gene: TRBV7-2; CDR3 DNA: TGTGCCAGCAGCTCGGGACAGGGGGAGAGTTCACCCCTCCACTTT; CDR3 protein: CASSSGQGESSPLHF
J gene: TRBJ1-6; clone size: NA; D gene: NA; V gene: TRBV7-3; CDR3 DNA: TGTGCCAGCAGCTTAGTTGCAGGGTCGGATTCACCCCTCCACTTT; CDR3 protein: CASSLVAGSDSPLHF
J gene: TRBJ1-6; clone size: NA; D gene: TRBD1; V gene: TRBV28; CDR3 DNA: TGTGCCAGCAGAGACAGGGGGAATTCACCCCTCCACTTT; CDR3 protein: CASRDRGNSPLHF
J gene: TRBJ2-7; clone size: NA; D gene: TRBD1; V gene: TRBV6-2/TRBV6-3; CDR3 DNA: TGTGCCAGCAGTTACGGAGGGACAGGCCTTCTAAAGCAGTACTTC; CDR3 protein: CASSYGGTGLLKQYF